These 4 T cell receptor beta chains were all obtained from the same sample, sequenced in a study of cytomegalovirus exposure and HLA in healthy donors. 60 Vbeta and 13 Jbeta primers were used in PCR. Produced via immunoSEQ multiplex PCR; TCRdb's table is partial and in-frame only. Here the sample spans fewer than 250,000 clones, about four fifths being singletons. The sequenced sample consisted of PBMCs. All receptors derive from a woman in her forties or fifties in good health and CMV-seropositive.

The CDR3 DNA sequence: TGTGCCAGCAGCTTAACAGGGGCCTACGGCTACACCTTC. This codes for CASSLTGAYGYTF. The J gene is TRBJ1-2, the V gene TRBV7-3; D is possibly TRBD1 (5 bases). The V and J ends lost 0 bases and 8 bases respectively, with 10 bases between them. Germline V CDR1 and CDR2: SGHTA, FQGTGA. CDR3 length: 13 residues.

This chain links TRBV15 with TRBJ1-5; 7 positions agree with TRBD1. CDR1 LNHNV and CDR2 YYDKDF come from the germline V gene (reference sequence). Unmatched junction bases numbered 9, after V lost 9 bases and J lost 1 base. This CDR3 has 15 residues. CDR3 sequence reads: CATRQGLASNQPQHF. The CDR3, as DNA: TGTGCCACTAGACAGGGACTAGCGAGCAATCAGCCCCAGCATTTT.

The CDR3 DNA reads as TGTGCCAGCAGTGAATCAGGGGCCCCTAACGAGCAGTACTTC. It codes for CASSESGAPNEQYF. The chain couples TRBV6-1 to TRBJ2-7; tentative D call: TRBD1 (6 bases). V gave up 2 bases and J gave up 5 bases, with 13 bases separating them. Germline V gene lookup returns CDR1 MNHNS and CDR2 SASEGT. The CDR3 consists of 14 residues.

The chain combines TRBV27 with TRBJ2-3, with 8 positions matching TRBD1. V gave up 4 bases and J gave up 0 bases; unmatched junction bases: 15. CDR3 length: 19 amino acids. The V gene's germline CDR1 is MNHEY and CDR2 SMNVEV (reference sequence). The CDR3 is CASSSKPPLQGVSTDTQYF. The CDR3 region has the DNA TGTGCCAGCAGTTCTAAGCCCCCCCTACAGGGGGTTAGCACAGATACGCAGTATTTT.